The 9 T cell receptor beta chains given below trace back to one sample, sequenced in a study of blood T cell repertoires in COVID-19. Data came from immunoSEQ multiplex PCR; TCRdb stores just in-frame clones and leaves some out. The data contain about 480,000 clones, approximately 90% of them singletons. The sample comprised PBMCs or T cells enriched from blood (not recorded which). The receptors come from a woman between 40 and 55 years old who had recovered from COVID-19.

The chain employs TRBV5-6 and TRBJ2-2; tentative D call: TRBD1 (6 bases). Germline assignment: CDR1 SGHDT and CDR2 YYEEEE. The CDR3 covers 12 residues. Deletions cut 7 bases from V and 7 bases from J, with 11 bases between. CDR3 sequence (DNA): TGTGCCAGCGGATACAGGGACGGGGAGCTGTTTTTT. It yields the protein CASGYRDGELFF.

This clone has more than one count but fewer than ten. J is TRBJ1-3 and V is TRBV6-5; 7 bases align to TRBD1. J gave up 4 bases and V 6 bases, and 6 bases lay outside the gene matches. This CDR3 is built from 14 residues. Looked up from germline, CDR1 is MNHEY and CDR2 is SVGAGI. This chain's CDR3 is CASSLDRDGNTIYF. The CDR3 DNA follows: TGTGCCAGCAGCCTAGACAGGGACGGAAACACCATATATTTT.

The rearrangement joins TRBV19 to TRBJ1-1; 9 bases are a match to TRBD1. The germline gives CDR1 LNHDA, CDR2 SQIVND (reference sequence). V was clipped by 3 bases and J by 5 bases; unmatched bases: 4. This CDR3 contains 14 residues. CDR3 DNA sequence: TGTGCCAGTAGTATCGACAGGGGGAGAACTGAAGCTTTCTTT. It yields the protein CASSIDRGRTEAFF.

The V and J genes are TRBV19 and TRBJ1-5; D is unclear. Trimming took off 7 bases at V and 3 bases at J, with 7 bases between the two ends. The CDR3 is 12 amino acids. CDR1 and CDR2 from the germline V gene are LNHDA and SQIVND (reference sequence). CDR3 residues: CASMEYNQPQHF. The CDR3 DNA reads as TGTGCCAGTATGGAGTACAATCAGCCCCAGCATTTT.

J is TRBJ2-1 and V is TRBV29-1; no firm D call. Germline CDR1 and CDR2: SQVTM and ANQGSEA. Trimming removed 5 bases at V and 8 bases at J, with 19 bases between. The CDR3 totals 14 residues. Here the CDR3 DNA reads TGCAGCGTTTCTGGCAGGAACCTACTTCATGAGCAGTTCTTC. This encodes CSVSGRNLLHEQFF.

CDR3 loop: CASSYQRNTIYF. As DNA, the CDR3 is TGTGCCAGCAGTTATCAGAGAAACACCATATATTTT. The chain employs TRBV6-2 or TRBV6-3 and TRBJ1-3; no clear D gene. CDR3 size: 12 residues. Germline CDR1 and CDR2: MNHEY and SVGEGT. With 3 bases removed from V and 5 bases from J, the gap between germline ends came to 5 bases.

In this sample, this clone turned up a few times. The V gene is TRBV12-3 or TRBV12-4, the J gene TRBJ1-2; D is unresolved. The CDR3 is made up of 13 amino acids. The V end lost 0 bases, the J end lost 8 bases, and 10 bases lay between the germline ends. In DNA form, the CDR3 reads TGTGCCAGCAGTTTAGCGCTGAGGTACGGCTACACCTTC. Translating gives CASSLALRYGYTF.

The chain recombines TRBV15 with TRBJ1-2; possible D gene TRBD1, 6 bases. Germline lookup yields CDR1 LNHNV and CDR2 YYDKDF (reference sequence). Trimming left V 0 bases short and J 5 bases short, with 10 bases between. CDR3 size: 14 residues. CDR3 nucleotide sequence: TGTGCCACCAGCAGAGATCAAACAGGGTATGGCTACACCTTC. Encoded protein: CATSRDQTGYGYTF.

The chain recombines TRBV3-1 (or the pseudogene TRBV3-2) with TRBJ2-5, with D hard to call. V lost 0 bases, J lost 5 bases, and 7 bases lay in between. Looked up from germline, CDR1 is LGHDT and CDR2 is YNNKEL (reference sequence). The CDR3 runs 13 residues. CDR3 sequence: CASSQDISETQYF. DNA for the CDR3: TGTGCCAGCAGCCAAGATATATCGGAGACCCAGTACTTC.